Presented here are 21 T cell receptor beta chains from one specimen sequenced in a study of blood T cell repertoires in COVID-19. The assay was immunoSEQ multiplex PCR, and TCRdb's table has in-frame clones only and misses some. The sample lists 200,000 to 300,000 clones, approximately 87% occurring once. Material for sequencing was peripheral blood. These receptors were obtained from a man in his sixties with acute or convalescent COVID-19.

V is TRBV6-6 and J is TRBJ1-1; D gene ambiguous. Trimming took 8 bases from V and 1 from J, leaving 11 bases between them. The CDR3 has 13 amino acids. Germline V lookup: CDR1 MNHNY, CDR2 SVGAGI (reference sequence). CDR3 DNA sequence: TGTGCCAGCGGAACAGACCCGAACACTGAAGCTTTCTTT. As protein: CASGTDPNTEAFF.

The rearrangement uses TRBV2 and TRBJ2-3; TRBD2 agrees at 11 bases. Germline V gene data show CDR1 as SNHLY and CDR2 as FYNNEI. V lost 4 bases to trimming and J lost 5 bases; unmatched junction nucleotides: 5. The length of the CDR3 is 15 residues. The DNA for the CDR3 is TGTGCCAGCAGTGGATTGACTAGCGGGAAAGATACGCAGTATTTT. Its protein is CASSGLTSGKDTQYF.

The rearrangement uses TRBV27 and TRBJ2-1; 7 nucleotides agree with TRBD2. V lost 5 bases and J lost 0; bases outside the gene matches: 10. Germline values: CDR1 MNHEY, CDR2 SMNVEV (reference sequence). The CDR3 consists of 17 residues. CDR3: CASSHPAGGSSYNEQFF. Written as DNA, the CDR3 is TGTGCCAGCAGTCACCCAGCAGGCGGGAGCTCCTACAATGAGCAGTTCTTC.

The chain joins TRBV19 to TRBJ1-3; D perhaps matches TRBD1 (5 bases). CDR1 and CDR2 from the germline V gene are LNHDA and SQIVND (reference sequence). The CDR3 runs 12 residues. Trimming pared 7 bases from V and 3 bases from J, leaving 7 bases between. In nucleotides, the CDR3 is TGTGCCAGTAAGGGGCTTGGAAACACCATATATTTT. Translation: CASKGLGNTIYF.

The J gene is TRBJ1-3, the V gene TRBV2; possible D gene TRBD1, 6 bases. The germline gives CDR1 SNHLY, CDR2 FYNNEI. Trimming shortened V by 7 bases and J by 0 bases, and 16 bases separated the two germline ends. This CDR3 region has 16 residues. CDR3 in DNA: TGTGCCAGCATAAGGGGGATAGCGAACTCTGGAAACACCATATATTTT. Translating gives CASIRGIANSGNTIYF.

The rearrangement joins TRBV10-3 to TRBJ1-2, with 7 bases fitting TRBD1. The CDR3 is made up of 15 amino acids. J gave up 8 bases and V 4 bases, and 13 bases lay outside the gene matches. Per germline, CDR1 ENHRY and CDR2 SYGVKD. Written as DNA, the CDR3 is TGTGCCATCAGTGCCGAGCCACAGGGGACGTGGGGCTACACCTTC. Translating gives CAISAEPQGTWGYTF.

The chain combines TRBV6-5 with TRBJ1-5; possible D gene TRBD1, 6 bases. CDR3 length: 15 amino acids. From germline, CDR1 is MNHEY and CDR2 SVGAGI. The V end was cut by 5 bases, the J end by 5 bases, with 16 bases between. The DNA of the CDR3 is TGTGCCAGCAGTCAAAACGGGGGGCGGGATCAGCCCCAGCATTTT. This translates into CASSQNGGRDQPQHF.

The V gene is TRBV27, the J gene TRBJ1-2; 7 bases map to TRBD1. V dropped 2 bases and J dropped 7; count of bases not matched to a gene: 4. Germline-derived CDR1 and CDR2 are MNHEY and SMNVEV (reference sequence). The CDR3 runs 13 residues. The CDR3 DNA sequence: TGTGCCAGCAGTTTAGGAGGGGGCGGTGGCTACACCTTC. It yields the protein CASSLGGGGGYTF.

This chain joins TRBV5-5 and TRBJ1-5; a possible D gene is TRBD1 (5 bases). Looked up from germline, CDR1 is SGHKS and CDR2 is YYEKEE (reference sequence). The CDR3 loop spans 14 amino acids. Trimming stripped 0 bases from V and 6 bases from J, with 10 bases between. In DNA, the CDR3 is TGTGCCAGCAGCTTGGGACAGCGGGCTCAGCCCCAGCATTTT. Translating it yields CASSLGQRAQPQHF.

V gene TRBV4-3 combines with J gene TRBJ2-7; 9 bases match TRBD1. V shed 3 bases and J 10 bases; nucleotides not matched to a gene: 10. Germline V gene data show CDR1 as LGHNA and CDR2 as YSLEER. The CDR3 spans 14 residues. The CDR3 nucleotides are TGCGCCAGCAGCCACCTTCCCCCGACAGGGGGACAGTACTTC. Translating gives CASSHLPPTGGQYF.

V usage is TRBV30 and J usage is TRBJ1-1, with D possibly matching TRBD1 (6 bases). In germline, CDR1 is GTSNPN, CDR2 SVGIG (reference sequence). The CDR3 consists of 14 residues. V was cut by 4 bases and J by 1 base, with 13 bases left in between. The CDR3 bases are TGTGCCTGGATCCCAGTAGGGGGGAACACTGAAGCTTTCTTT. This gives the protein CAWIPVGGNTEAFF.

As concerns this clone: Within the sample, other DNA sequences also encode this same CDR3. This sequence joins TRBV5-4 and TRBJ2-7; D uncertain. The CDR3 consists of 14 residues. Trimming removed 1 base from V and 0 bases from J, with 8 bases in between. Germline CDR1 and CDR2: SGHNT and YYREEE (reference sequence). The CDR3 DNA sequence: TGTGCCAGCAGCTTGAGCTACAGCTCCTACGAGCAGTACTTC. It codes for CASSLSYSSYEQYF.

The CDR3 loop reads CSVDPREVQETQYF. The CDR3 nucleotides are TGCAGCGTTGACCCCAGGGAGGTACAAGAGACCCAGTACTTC. The V call is TRBV29-1, the J call TRBJ2-5, with a possible D match to TRBD2 (6 bases). V lost 3 bases and J 2 bases, leaving 13 bases between the germline ends. The length of the CDR3 is 14 residues. Germline assignment: CDR1 SQVTM and CDR2 ANQGSEA.

This clone was recorded once. This chain joins TRBV5-4 and TRBJ1-4; TRBD1 agrees at 7 bases. Losses at the gene ends were 4 bases for V and 5 bases for J; bases not matched to a gene: 5. This CDR3 is 14 amino acids long. Germline CDR1 reads SGHNT; CDR2 reads YYREEE (reference sequence). The CDR3 nucleotides are TGTGCCAGCAGCCACGGGACAGTCAATGAAAAACTGTTTTTT. Its protein is CASSHGTVNEKLFF.

This chain links TRBV5-8 with TRBJ2-1, with D perhaps matching TRBD1 (6 bases). The length of the CDR3 is 16 residues. In germline, CDR1 is SGHTS, CDR2 YDEGEE. V was cut by 2 bases and J by 0 bases, with 12 bases left in between. The CDR3, as DNA: TGTGCCAGCAGCTTACAGGGCGACAGCTCCTACAATGAGCAGTTCTTC. Translation: CASSLQGDSSYNEQFF. The full variable domain, completed using reference TRBV5-8 and TRBJ2-1, is EAGVTQSPTHLIKTRGQQATLRCSPISGHTSVYWYQQALGLGLQFLLWYDEGEERNRGNFPPRFSGRQFPNYSSELNVNALELEDSALYLCASSLQGDSSYNEQFFGPGTRLTVL.

This clone came up a few times. The chain employs TRBV30 and TRBJ1-5, with D possibly being TRBD1 (6 bases). V lost 1 base to trimming and J lost 9 bases, with 28 bases between them. The germline CDR1 and CDR2 sequences are GTSNPN and SVGIG (reference sequence). This CDR3 contains 18 residues. The CDR3 nucleotides read TGTGCCTGGAGTGACGGTGAGCGCGGGGGCCTAGGTTCTCCGCCCCAGCATTTT. Protein sequence: CAWSDGERGGLGSPPQHF.

The CDR3: CASSVPQGQGGELFF. The CDR3 region has the DNA TGTGCCAGCAGCGTGCCGCAGGGGCAGGGCGGGGAGCTGTTTTTT. The gene calls are TRBV7-2 and TRBJ2-2; a weak D match, TRBD1 (6 bases). The CDR3 runs 15 residues. The V gene's germline CDR1 is SGHTA and CDR2 FQGNSA. Trimming shortened V by 5 bases and J by 7 bases, and 17 bases separated the two germline ends.

The CDR3: CASRIPGGRETQYF. CDR3 bases: TGTGCCAGCAGGATCCCAGGGGGCCGGGAGACCCAGTACTTC. The V and J genes are TRBV6-5 and TRBJ2-5; 8 positions agree with TRBD1. V dropped 6 bases and J dropped 5; count of bases not matched to a gene: 8. The germline V gene has CDR1 MNHEY and CDR2 SVGAGI. The CDR3 has 14 amino acids.

The chain employs TRBV7-2 and TRBJ2-1; TRBD2 might be the D (5 bases). Per the germline V gene, CDR1 is SGHTA and CDR2 is FQGNSA. V lost 1 base to trimming and J lost 7 bases, with 17 bases between them. The CDR3 runs to 16 residues. CDR3 loop: CASSLVSAGPKNEQFF. In nucleotides, the CDR3 is TGTGCCAGCAGCTTAGTATCGGCGGGCCCAAAAAATGAGCAGTTCTTC.

The chain links TRBV2 to TRBJ2-3; 10 bases fit TRBD2. The J segment lost 1 base and the V segment lost 7 bases, leaving 5 bases of the junction unmatched. This CDR3 region has 15 residues. CDR1 and CDR2 from the germline V gene are SNHLY and FYNNEI. CDR3 bases: TGTGCCAGCACCTTAGGACTAGCGGGCACAGATACGCAGTATTTT. Protein sequence: CASTLGLAGTDTQYF.

This chain uses TRBV5-8 with TRBJ1-1; TRBD1 might be the D (6 bases). The V gene lost 2 bases and the J gene lost 6 bases, with 17 bases spanning the gap. The CDR3 is 15 amino acids. Germline loops: CDR1 SGHTS, CDR2 YDEGEE. Here the CDR3 reads CASSLIRQARPEAFF. Here the CDR3 DNA reads TGTGCCAGCAGCTTAATACGACAGGCCCGCCCTGAAGCTTTCTTT.